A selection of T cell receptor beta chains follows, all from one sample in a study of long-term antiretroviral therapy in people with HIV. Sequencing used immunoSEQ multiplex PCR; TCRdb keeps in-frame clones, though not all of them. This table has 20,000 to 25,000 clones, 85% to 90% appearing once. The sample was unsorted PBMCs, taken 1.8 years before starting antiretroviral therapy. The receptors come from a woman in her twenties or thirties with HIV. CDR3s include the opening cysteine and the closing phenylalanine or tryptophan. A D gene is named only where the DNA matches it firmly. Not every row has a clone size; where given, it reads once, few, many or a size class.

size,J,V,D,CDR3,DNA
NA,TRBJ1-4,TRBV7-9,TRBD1,CASSGPGQVREKLFF,TGTGCCAGCAGCGGGCCGGGACAGGTTCGGGAAAAACTGTTTTTT
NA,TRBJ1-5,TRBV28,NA,CASSSLSQPQHF,TGTGCCAGCAGTTCCTTAAGTCAGCCCCAGCATTTT
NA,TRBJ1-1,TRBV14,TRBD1,CASSPQGGTEAFF,TGTGCCAGCAGCCCACAGGGGGGGACTGAAGCTTTCTTT
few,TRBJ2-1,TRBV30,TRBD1,CALTGYNYNEQFF,TGTGCCTTGACAGGGTATAATTACAATGAGCAGTTCTTC
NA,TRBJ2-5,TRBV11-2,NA,CASSIGQAETQYF,TGTGCCAGCAGCATTGGGCAGGCCGAGACCCAGTACTTC
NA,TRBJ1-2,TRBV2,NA,CASMADNYGYTF,TGTGCCAGCATGGCAGACAACTATGGCTACACCTTC
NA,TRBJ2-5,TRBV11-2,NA,CASSPLWFHQRRETQYF,TGTGCCAGCAGCCCCCTCTGGTTCCACCAGCGGCGAGAGACCCAGTACTTC
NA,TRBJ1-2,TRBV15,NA,CATSYTLMGYTF,TGTGCCACCAGCTATACCCTGATGGGCTACACCTTC
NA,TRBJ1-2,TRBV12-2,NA,CASRLAPVPTNYGYTF,TGTGCAAGTCGCTTAGCACCGGTTCCCACAAACTATGGCTACACCTTC
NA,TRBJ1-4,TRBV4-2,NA,CASSQGGVGEKLFF,TGTGCCAGCAGCCAAGGAGGGGTGGGTGAAAAACTGTTTTTT
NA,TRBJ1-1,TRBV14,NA,CASSQGGRGKGSEAFF,TGTGCCAGCAGCCAAGGGGGGAGGGGTAAAGGCTCTGAAGCTTTCTTT
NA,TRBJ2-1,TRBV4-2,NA,CASSQETGGVGEQFF,TGTGCCAGCAGCCAAGAGACGGGGGGCGTCGGTGAGCAGTTCTTC
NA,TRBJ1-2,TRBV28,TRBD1,CASSPSGQGVYGYTF,TGTGCCAGCAGTCCGTCCGGACAGGGGGTCTATGGCTACACCTTC
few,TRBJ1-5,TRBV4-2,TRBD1,CASSHKDREGQPQHF,TGTGCCAGCAGCCACAAGGACAGGGAGGGTCAGCCCCAGCATTTT
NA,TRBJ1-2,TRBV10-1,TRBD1,CASSRTGANYGYTF,TGCGCCAGCAGTCGTACAGGGGCTAACTATGGCTACACCTTC
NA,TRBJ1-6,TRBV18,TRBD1,CASSPQGKGSPLHF,TGTGCCAGCTCTCCACAGGGGAAAGGATCACCCCTCCACTTT
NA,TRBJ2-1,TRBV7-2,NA,CASSFQRNEQFF,TGTGCCAGCAGCTTTCAGCGTAATGAGCAGTTCTTC
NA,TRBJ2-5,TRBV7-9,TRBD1,CASSLGEQGAETQYF,TGTGCCAGCAGCTTGGGGGAACAGGGGGCAGAGACCCAGTACTTC
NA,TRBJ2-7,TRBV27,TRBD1,CASSPRDRDYEQYF,TGTGCCAGCAGTCCCCGGGACAGGGATTACGAGCAGTACTTC
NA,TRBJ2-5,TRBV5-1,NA,CASSLAVGGYGKETQYF,TGCGCCAGCAGCTTGGCCGTAGGCGGGTATGGTAAAGAGACCCAGTACTTC
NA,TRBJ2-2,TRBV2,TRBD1,CASSGLGGQGVGELFF,TGTGCCAGCAGTGGCTTAGGGGGACAGGGCGTCGGGGAGCTGTTTTTT
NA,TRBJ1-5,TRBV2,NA,CASSDNTGPLSNQPQHF,TGTGCCAGCAGTGACAATACCGGGCCCCTTAGCAATCAGCCCCAGCATTTT
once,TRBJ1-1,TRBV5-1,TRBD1,CASSLSGGGNTEAFF,TGCGCCAGCAGCTTATCAGGGGGGGGGAACACTGAAGCTTTCTTT
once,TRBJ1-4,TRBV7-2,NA,CASSLALWGENEKLFF,TGTGCCAGCAGCTTAGCGCTATGGGGGGAGAATGAAAAACTGTTTTTT
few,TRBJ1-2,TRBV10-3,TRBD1,CAMGRTGSDYGYTF,TGTGCCATGGGGAGGACAGGGAGCGACTATGGCTACACCTTC
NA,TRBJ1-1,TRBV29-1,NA,CSVELRMTTEAFF,TGCAGCGTTGAACTGAGGATGACCACTGAAGCTTTCTTT
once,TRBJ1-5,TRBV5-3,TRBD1,CARSFKTGDSNQPQHF,TGTGCCAGAAGCTTTAAGACAGGGGATAGCAATCAGCCCCAGCATTTT
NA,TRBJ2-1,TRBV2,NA,CASSDRGTVYNEQFF,TGTGCCAGCAGTGATCGGGGAACAGTTTACAATGAGCAGTTCTTC
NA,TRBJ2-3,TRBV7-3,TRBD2,CASAKAGGRTDTQYF,TGTGCCAGCGCTAAGGCGGGGGGGAGGACAGATACGCAGTATTTT
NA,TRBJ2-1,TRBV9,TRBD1,CASSVGTGVYNEQFF,TGTGCCAGCAGCGTCGGGACAGGGGTTTACAATGAGCAGTTCTTC
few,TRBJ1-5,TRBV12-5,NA,CASGLSDNQPQHF,TGTGCTAGTGGTTTGTCAGACAATCAGCCCCAGCATTTT
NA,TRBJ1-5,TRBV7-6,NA,CASSFPGPNQPQHF,TGTGCCAGCAGCTTCCCGGGGCCCAATCAGCCCCAGCATTTT
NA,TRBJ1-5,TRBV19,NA,CASSRVLGYNQPQHF,TGTGCCAGTTCCCGGGTACTGGGGTACAATCAGCCCCAGCATTTT
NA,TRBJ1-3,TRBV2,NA,CASTQRQYSGNTIYF,TGTGCCAGCACTCAAAGACAGTACTCTGGAAACACCATATATTTT
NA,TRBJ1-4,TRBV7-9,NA,CASSFPTRERDREKLFF,TGTGCCAGCAGCTTCCCAACCCGAGAGAGAGACCGCGAAAAACTGTTTTTT
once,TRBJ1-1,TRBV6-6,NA,CASRGFRDTEAFF,TGTGCCAGCAGAGGGTTCCGGGACACTGAAGCTTTCTTT
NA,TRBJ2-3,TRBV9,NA,CASSAPLIDTQYF,TGTGCCAGCAGCGCCCCCCTCATAGATACGCAGTATTTT
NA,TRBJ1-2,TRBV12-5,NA,CASGFSMGSYGYTF,TGTGCTAGTGGTTTTTCTATGGGGAGCTATGGCTACACCTTC
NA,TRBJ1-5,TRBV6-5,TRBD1,CASSPRQGASQPQHF,TGTGCCAGCAGCCCCCGACAGGGGGCAAGTCAGCCCCAGCATTTT
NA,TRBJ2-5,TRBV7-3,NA,CASSLTSGRGVYQETQYF,TGTGCCAGCAGCTTAACTTCCGGCCGGGGTGTCTACCAAGAGACCCAGTACTTC
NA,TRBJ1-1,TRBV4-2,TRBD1,CASSHTSTGVVTEAFF,TGTGCCAGCAGCCACACATCGACAGGGGTCGTCACTGAAGCTTTCTTT
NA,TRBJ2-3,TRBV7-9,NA,CASSLRDFTDTQYF,TGTGCCAGCAGCTTGAGGGACTTCACAGATACGCAGTATTTT
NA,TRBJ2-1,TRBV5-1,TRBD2,CASSRSGGALNEQFF,TGCGCCAGCAGCCGTAGCGGGGGGGCCCTCAATGAGCAGTTCTTC
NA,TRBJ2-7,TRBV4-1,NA,CASSLSARSSYEQYF,TGCGCCAGCAGCCTCTCTGCGAGGAGCTCCTACGAGCAGTACTTC
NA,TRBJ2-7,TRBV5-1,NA,CASSHGRGQTIQEQYF,TGCGCCAGCAGTCATGGCCGTGGACAGACCATTCAGGAGCAGTACTTC
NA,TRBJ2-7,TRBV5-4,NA,CASSFGTYEQYF,TGTGCCAGCAGCTTTGGTACCTACGAGCAGTACTTC
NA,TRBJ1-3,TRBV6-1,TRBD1,CASSVQTGAGNTIYF,TGTGCCAGCAGTGTTCAGACAGGGGCTGGAAACACCATATATTTT
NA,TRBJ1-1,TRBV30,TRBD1,CAWRPRQGLDTEAFF,TGTGCCTGGAGACCAAGACAGGGATTGGACACTGAAGCTTTCTTT
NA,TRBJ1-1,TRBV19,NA,CASSESGGNTEAFF,TGTGCCAGTAGCGAATCGGGGGGAAACACTGAAGCTTTCTTT
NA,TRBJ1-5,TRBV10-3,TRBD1,CAISETYTGAQEAQHF,TGTGCCATCAGTGAGACTTATACAGGGGCTCAGGAGGCCCAGCATTTT
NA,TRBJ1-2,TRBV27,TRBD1,CASSRGQPSVYGYTF,TGTGCCAGCAGCCGGGGACAGCCAAGTGTCTATGGCTACACCTTC
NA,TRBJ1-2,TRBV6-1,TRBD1,CATSAQGANYGYTF,TGTGCCACCTCGGCACAGGGGGCCAACTATGGCTACACCTTC
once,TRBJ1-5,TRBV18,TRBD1,CASSPTGGVAIGNQPQHF,TGTGCCAGCTCGCCCACAGGGGGCGTCGCTATTGGCAATCAGCCCCAGCATTTT
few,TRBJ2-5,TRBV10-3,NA,CAISDAAGPGETQYF,TGTGCCATCAGTGATGCCGCGGGACCCGGGGAGACCCAGTACTTC
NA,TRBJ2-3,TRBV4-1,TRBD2,CASSQVLGGTSTDTQYF,TGCGCCAGCAGCCAAGTTCTGGGGGGGACTAGCACAGATACGCAGTATTTT